These T cell receptor beta chains were read from a single sample in a study of T-cell memory formation after mild COVID-19. TCRdb used MiXCR to reprocess the 5' RACE reads, holding one entry per CDR3 protein. The top ten hold under 2.5% of the sample, which has 100,000 to 150,000 distinct CDR3 sequences, roughly 6% seen once. Sequences were obtained from PBMCs or a T cell subset sorted from them (not recorded which). The receptors were sampled from an adult woman who had mild COVID-19 (a few samples of this study predate the infection). Cell type and time point are not known. The CDR3 runs from the conserved cysteine through the conserved F or W. The D gene is left open where the match is weak. Where a row states a size, it is once, few, many or the class of an expanded clone; other rows omit it.

v_gene: TRBV29-1
j_gene: TRBJ1-5
abundance: .
d_gene: TRBD1
CDR3nt: TGCAGCGCCATACCAGGGGGCAGTAGCAATCAGCCCCAGCATTTT
CDR3aa: CSAIPGGSSNQPQHF

v_gene: TRBV6-6
j_gene: TRBJ2-5
abundance: many
d_gene: TRBD2
CDR3nt: TGTGCCAGCAGGACGACTAGCGGGAGGGCCATTTCCTTC
CDR3aa: CASRTTSGRAISF

v_gene: TRBV9
j_gene: TRBJ1-1
abundance: .
d_gene: .
CDR3nt: TGTGCCAGCAGCGTAGATTGGGCAGATGAAGCTTTCTTT
CDR3aa: CASSVDWADEAFF

v_gene: TRBV7-3
j_gene: TRBJ1-6
abundance: .
d_gene: TRBD1
CDR3nt: TGTGCCAGCAGCACGACAGGGGATTCACCCCTCCACTTT
CDR3aa: CASSTTGDSPLHF

v_gene: TRBV5-4
j_gene: TRBJ2-5
abundance: .
d_gene: .
CDR3nt: TGTGCCAGCAGCTTTACTCAAGAGACCCAGTACTTC
CDR3aa: CASSFTQETQYF

v_gene: TRBV12-3/TRBV12-4
j_gene: TRBJ1-1
abundance: many
d_gene: .
CDR3nt: TGTGCCAGCAGTTTTAAAGGGGTTATGAACACTGAAGCTTTCTTT
CDR3aa: CASSFKGVMNTEAFF

v_gene: TRBV5-1
j_gene: TRBJ2-1
abundance: many
d_gene: .
CDR3nt: TGCGCCAGCAGCGGCCAGTGGTTGGACAATGAGCAGTTCTTC
CDR3aa: CASSGQWLDNEQFF

v_gene: TRBV18
j_gene: TRBJ1-1
abundance: .
d_gene: .
CDR3nt: TGTGCCAGCTCTAGGGATAAGGGGAACACTGAAGCTTTCTTT
CDR3aa: CASSRDKGNTEAFF

v_gene: TRBV11-3
j_gene: TRBJ2-7
abundance: many
d_gene: TRBD1
CDR3nt: TGTGCCAGCAGCAATTTCCGGGACAGGGGTTACGAGCAGTACTTC
CDR3aa: CASSNFRDRGYEQYF

v_gene: TRBV29-1
j_gene: TRBJ2-4
abundance: .
d_gene: TRBD1
CDR3nt: TGCAGCGTTGAAACAGGGGGCCGGAGGGACATTCAGTACTTC
CDR3aa: CSVETGGRRDIQYF

v_gene: TRBV11-2
j_gene: TRBJ1-2
abundance: .
d_gene: TRBD1
CDR3nt: TGTGCCAGCGGCTTCGGAAGGACAGGGCCTAGGGGCTATGGCTACACCTTC
CDR3aa: CASGFGRTGPRGYGYTF

v_gene: TRBV7-8
j_gene: TRBJ1-1
abundance: many
d_gene: .
CDR3nt: TGTGCCAGCAGCCGCGGGAACACTGAAGCTTTCTTT
CDR3aa: CASSRGNTEAFF

v_gene: TRBV21-1
j_gene: TRBJ2-7
abundance: few
d_gene: .
CDR3nt: TGTGCCAGCAGCTTCTTCCAGGAGAGCCCTGCCTACGAGCAGTACTTC
CDR3aa: CASSFFQESPAYEQYF

v_gene: TRBV10-3
j_gene: TRBJ2-7
abundance: many
d_gene: TRBD2
CDR3nt: TGTGCCATCAGTGTGTCCGGACTAGCGGAAACCTACGAGCAGTACTTC
CDR3aa: CAISVSGLAETYEQYF

v_gene: TRBV15
j_gene: TRBJ2-7
abundance: many
d_gene: TRBD1
CDR3nt: TGTGCCACCAGCAGGGACTTAGCAGGGGGAAGAGAGCAGTACTTC
CDR3aa: CATSRDLAGGREQYF

v_gene: TRBV18
j_gene: TRBJ2-5
abundance: .
d_gene: .
CDR3nt: TGTGCCAGCTCACGAGGACCCCAGGAGACCCAGTACTTC
CDR3aa: CASSRGPQETQYF

v_gene: TRBV12-5
j_gene: TRBJ1-1
abundance: many
d_gene: .
CDR3nt: TGTGCTAGTGGTTTTGGCCTGAACACTGAAGCTTTCTTT
CDR3aa: CASGFGLNTEAFF

v_gene: TRBV12-3/TRBV12-4
j_gene: TRBJ1-6
abundance: many
d_gene: .
CDR3nt: TGTGCCAGCAGTTACCGCAGGGTATCACCCCTCCACTTT
CDR3aa: CASSYRRVSPLHF

v_gene: TRBV12-3/TRBV12-4
j_gene: TRBJ1-1
abundance: many
d_gene: .
CDR3nt: TGTGCCAGCGCCCTCGGGGCGAACACTGAAGCTTTCTTT
CDR3aa: CASALGANTEAFF

v_gene: TRBV14
j_gene: TRBJ2-5
abundance: .
d_gene: .
CDR3nt: TGTGCCAGCAGCCAAGGTGCAGGGTTGGAGACCCAGTACTTC
CDR3aa: CASSQGAGLETQYF

v_gene: TRBV7-8
j_gene: TRBJ2-7
abundance: many
d_gene: .
CDR3nt: TGTGCCAGCAGCGTGGCGACCGGGACGGACGTTCAGCAGTACTTC
CDR3aa: CASSVATGTDVQQYF

v_gene: TRBV7-9
j_gene: TRBJ1-1
abundance: .
d_gene: .
CDR3nt: TGTGCCAGCCATAAGGGGAACACTGAAGCTTTCTTT
CDR3aa: CASHKGNTEAFF

v_gene: TRBV5-6
j_gene: TRBJ2-1
abundance: few
d_gene: TRBD2
CDR3nt: TGTGCCAGCAGCTTGGGAACTAGCGGGGTCTCCTACAATGAGCAGTTCTTC
CDR3aa: CASSLGTSGVSYNEQFF

v_gene: TRBV3-1
j_gene: TRBJ2-5
abundance: .
d_gene: .
CDR3nt: TGTGCCAGCAGCCAAGGCCGCCGTCAAGAGACCCAGTACTTC
CDR3aa: CASSQGRRQETQYF

v_gene: TRBV5-4
j_gene: TRBJ1-2
abundance: .
d_gene: TRBD1
CDR3nt: TGTGCCAGCAGCTTTGGACAGGGGGCGGATGGCTACACCTTC
CDR3aa: CASSFGQGADGYTF

v_gene: TRBV5-1
j_gene: TRBJ2-1
abundance: .
d_gene: TRBD2
CDR3nt: TGCGCCAGCAGCTTGGTATGGGGTGCAGCTAGCGGGAATTACGTGCCTGAGCAGTTCTTC
CDR3aa: CASSLVWGAASGNYVPEQFF

v_gene: TRBV24-1
j_gene: TRBJ1-5
abundance: few
d_gene: .
CDR3nt: TGTGCCACCGCGGGCGGTAGTTATCAGCCCCAGCATTTT
CDR3aa: CATAGGSYQPQHF

v_gene: TRBV29-1
j_gene: TRBJ1-2
abundance: .
d_gene: .
CDR3nt: TGCAGCGATACTTCAGGGACCGCTAACTATGGCTACACCTTC
CDR3aa: CSDTSGTANYGYTF

v_gene: TRBV29-1
j_gene: TRBJ2-1
abundance: few
d_gene: TRBD2
CDR3nt: TGCAGCGTTAGGACTAGCGGGAACCCAGGGAATGAGCAGTTCTTC
CDR3aa: CSVRTSGNPGNEQFF

v_gene: TRBV5-1
j_gene: TRBJ1-1
abundance: few
d_gene: .
CDR3nt: TGCGCCAGCACCCGGTCCCCGAACACTGAAGCTTTCTTT
CDR3aa: CASTRSPNTEAFF

v_gene: TRBV3-1
j_gene: TRBJ2-3
abundance: few
d_gene: .
CDR3nt: TGTGCCAGCAGCCAAGGGGGGGCGCGAGGAGATACGCAGTATTTT
CDR3aa: CASSQGGARGDTQYF

v_gene: TRBV6-5
j_gene: TRBJ1-6
abundance: .
d_gene: TRBD1
CDR3nt: TGTGCCAGCAGACAGGACAGGGGTAATTCACCCCTCCACTTT
CDR3aa: CASRQDRGNSPLHF

v_gene: TRBV7-2
j_gene: TRBJ2-7
abundance: few
d_gene: TRBD2
CDR3nt: TGTGCCAGCAGCTCAAGGCGAGGACTAGCCGGATACGAGCAGTACTTC
CDR3aa: CASSSRRGLAGYEQYF

v_gene: TRBV4-1
j_gene: TRBJ2-5
abundance: many
d_gene: .
CDR3nt: TGCGCCAGCAGCCAAGATCTTGGGAGGACACTTAAAGGGGGGACCCAGTACTTC
CDR3aa: CASSQDLGRTLKGGTQYF

v_gene: TRBV7-2
j_gene: TRBJ2-1
abundance: many
d_gene: TRBD2
CDR3nt: TGTGCCAGCAGCTTAGTAATTGAGCGGGGGGGCTACAATGAGCAGTTCTTC
CDR3aa: CASSLVIERGGYNEQFF

v_gene: TRBV7-8
j_gene: TRBJ2-1
abundance: many
d_gene: .
CDR3nt: TGTGCCAGCAGCTTAATGTGGGCCCTCAATGAGCAGTTCTTC
CDR3aa: CASSLMWALNEQFF

v_gene: TRBV29-1
j_gene: TRBJ2-7
abundance: many
d_gene: .
CDR3nt: TGCAGCGTGCATACGGGGAACGGGGGCGAGCAGTACTTC
CDR3aa: CSVHTGNGGEQYF

v_gene: TRBV5-5
j_gene: TRBJ2-3
abundance: .
d_gene: .
CDR3nt: TGTGCCAGCAGCTTGAGGGGTCCCACAGATACGCAGTATTTT
CDR3aa: CASSLRGPTDTQYF

v_gene: TRBV12-3/TRBV12-4
j_gene: TRBJ1-3
abundance: many
d_gene: .
CDR3nt: TGTGCCAGCAGTTTAGAAGGGACACATGGAAACACCATATATTTT
CDR3aa: CASSLEGTHGNTIYF